This T cell receptor beta chain appears in the sequencing data of a study of T-cell reconstitution after alpha-beta-depleted transplantation in children. Using unique molecular identifiers, the investigators prepared the TCRbeta library. TCRdb re-analysed the PCR reads in MiXCR, keeping a single row per CDR3 protein. This repertoire shows around 400,000 distinct CDR3 sequences, about 11% found once; its top ten account for about 5%. The J segment lost 4 bases and the V segment lost 4 bases, leaving 8 bases of the junction unmatched. This CDR3 contains 16 residues. From germline, CDR1 is SGHRS and CDR2 YFSETQ.

The clonotype was recovered from a human donor who donated a stem cell graft to a child with acute myeloid leukemia. Source: PBMCs from the stem cell graft donor, taken from the stem cell graft. V usage is TRBV5-1 and J usage is TRBJ2-5; 12 bases are a match to TRBD2. The CDR3, as DNA: TGCGCCAGCAGCCCGACGACTAGCGGGAGTGGAGAGACCCAGTACTTC. This gives the protein CASSPTTSGSGETQYF.